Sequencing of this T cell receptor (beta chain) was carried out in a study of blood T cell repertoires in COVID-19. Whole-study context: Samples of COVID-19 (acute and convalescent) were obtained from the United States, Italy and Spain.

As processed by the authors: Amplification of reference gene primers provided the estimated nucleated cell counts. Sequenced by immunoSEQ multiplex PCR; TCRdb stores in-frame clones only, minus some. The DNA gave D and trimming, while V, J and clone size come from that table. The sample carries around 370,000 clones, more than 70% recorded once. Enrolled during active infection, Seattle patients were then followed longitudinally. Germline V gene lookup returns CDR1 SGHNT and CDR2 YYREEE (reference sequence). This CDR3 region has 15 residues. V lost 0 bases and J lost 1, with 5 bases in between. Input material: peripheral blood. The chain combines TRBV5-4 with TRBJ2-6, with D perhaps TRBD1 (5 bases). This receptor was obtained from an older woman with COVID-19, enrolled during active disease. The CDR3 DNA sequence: TGTGCCAGCAGCTTGGACAGGTCTGGGGCCAACGTCCTGACTTTC. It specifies CASSLDRSGANVLTF.